This is a list of T cell receptor beta chains from one sample in a study of Ad26.COV2.S vaccination and SARS-CoV-2 variants. Sequencing was performed with immunoSEQ multiplex PCR; in TCRdb, only in-frame clones are kept and a portion is missing. Of around 300,000 clones listed, approximately 90% are singletons. This sample comprised peripheral blood, obtained in a trial of Ad26.COV2.S vaccine versus placebo. Receptor source: a person aged 18 to 65 who received the Ad26.COV2.S COVID-19 vaccine or a placebo. The CDR3 runs from the conserved cysteine through the conserved F or W. D genes are given only for firm matches. Part of the rows lack a size; the others show once, few, many or a class for expanded clones.

d_call: NA
v_call: TRBV3-1/TRBV3-2
clone_size: NA
j_call: TRBJ2-4
cdr3_aa: CASSQDGRKKVKNIQYF
cdr3_nt: TGTGCCAGCAGCCAAGATGGGCGTAAGAAGGTCAAAAACATTCAGTACTTC

d_call: NA
v_call: TRBV7-3
clone_size: NA
j_call: TRBJ1-1
cdr3_aa: CASSLGIATGRRAFF
cdr3_nt: TGTGCCAGCAGCTTGGGGATCGCCACAGGTCGGCGGGCTTTCTTT

d_call: NA
v_call: TRBV28
clone_size: NA
j_call: TRBJ1-1
cdr3_aa: CASSGQRAEAFF
cdr3_nt: TGTGCCAGCAGTGGCCAAAGGGCTGAAGCTTTCTTT

d_call: TRBD1
v_call: TRBV30
clone_size: NA
j_call: TRBJ1-1
cdr3_aa: CAFRDRDQAFF
cdr3_nt: TGTGCCTTCCGGGACAGAGATCAAGCTTTCTTT

d_call: NA
v_call: TRBV11-2
clone_size: NA
j_call: TRBJ2-2
cdr3_aa: CASSLQAGGYPNTGELFF
cdr3_nt: TGTGCCAGCAGCCTGCAAGCTGGGGGGTATCCGAACACCGGGGAGCTGTTTTTT

d_call: TRBD2
v_call: TRBV5-6
clone_size: NA
j_call: TRBJ2-5
cdr3_aa: CASTPRVAGALGTQYF
cdr3_nt: TGTGCCAGCACCCCCCGGGTAGCGGGGGCCTTGGGGACCCAGTACTTC

d_call: TRBD2
v_call: TRBV7-3
clone_size: NA
j_call: TRBJ2-3
cdr3_aa: CASSRGTSGTDTQYF
cdr3_nt: TGTGCCAGCAGCCGCGGGACTAGCGGAACAGATACGCAGTATTTT

d_call: NA
v_call: TRBV6-5
clone_size: NA
j_call: TRBJ1-5
cdr3_aa: CASVRDNQPQHF
cdr3_nt: TGTGCCAGCGTTAGGGACAATCAGCCCCAGCATTTT

d_call: TRBD2
v_call: TRBV5-5
clone_size: once
j_call: TRBJ2-5
cdr3_aa: CASSLGSGGNQETQYF
cdr3_nt: TGTGCCAGCAGCTTGGGTAGCGGGGGAAACCAAGAGACCCAGTACTTC

d_call: NA
v_call: TRBV7-3
clone_size: NA
j_call: TRBJ1-1
cdr3_aa: CASSSQATNTEAFF
cdr3_nt: TGTGCCAGCAGCTCACAGGCCACGAACACTGAAGCTTTCTTT

d_call: NA
v_call: TRBV6-5
clone_size: once
j_call: TRBJ2-1
cdr3_aa: CASSYLGDEQFF
cdr3_nt: TGTGCCAGCAGTTACCTGGGGGATGAGCAGTTCTTC

d_call: NA
v_call: TRBV7-3
clone_size: NA
j_call: TRBJ2-3
cdr3_aa: CASSLGYSSTDTQYF
cdr3_nt: TGTGCCAGCAGCTTGGGGTACTCCAGCACAGATACGCAGTATTTT

d_call: NA
v_call: TRBV7-9
clone_size: NA
j_call: TRBJ2-7
cdr3_aa: CAIGSRDHYEQYF
cdr3_nt: TGTGCCATAGGCTCCCGGGACCACTACGAGCAGTACTTC

d_call: NA
v_call: TRBV7-2
clone_size: NA
j_call: TRBJ1-6
cdr3_aa: CASTPSWGGGSPLHF
cdr3_nt: TGTGCCAGCACCCCCTCGTGGGGAGGAGGTTCACCCCTCCACTTT

d_call: NA
v_call: TRBV7-3
clone_size: NA
j_call: TRBJ2-5
cdr3_aa: CASAVGPQETQYF
cdr3_nt: TGTGCCAGCGCTGTAGGTCCGCAAGAGACCCAGTACTTC

d_call: TRBD2
v_call: TRBV19
clone_size: NA
j_call: TRBJ2-2
cdr3_aa: CASTHRGRAFTGELFF
cdr3_nt: TGTGCCAGTACTCATCGGGGGAGGGCCTTTACCGGGGAGCTGTTTTTT

d_call: TRBD1
v_call: TRBV7-6
clone_size: once
j_call: TRBJ2-2
cdr3_aa: CASSLVRAGGLDTGELFF
cdr3_nt: TGTGCCAGCAGCTTAGTCCGGGCAGGGGGTCTCGACACCGGGGAGCTGTTTTTT

d_call: NA
v_call: TRBV9
clone_size: NA
j_call: TRBJ2-7
cdr3_aa: CASSDRAGSYEQYF
cdr3_nt: TGTGCCAGCAGCGACAGGGCTGGCTCCTACGAGCAGTACTTC

d_call: NA
v_call: TRBV3-1/TRBV3-2
clone_size: NA
j_call: TRBJ2-7
cdr3_aa: CASSQVQNEQYF
cdr3_nt: TGTGCCAGCAGCCAAGTCCAGAACGAGCAGTACTTC

d_call: NA
v_call: TRBV2
clone_size: once
j_call: TRBJ1-5
cdr3_aa: CASTLNQPQHF
cdr3_nt: TGTGCCAGCACCCTGAATCAGCCCCAGCATTTT

d_call: TRBD1
v_call: TRBV9
clone_size: NA
j_call: TRBJ1-5
cdr3_aa: CASSRGTGNTGPQHF
cdr3_nt: TGTGCCAGCAGCAGAGGGACAGGGAACACCGGGCCCCAGCATTTT

d_call: NA
v_call: TRBV7-9
clone_size: NA
j_call: TRBJ2-7
cdr3_aa: CASSPPHLGSSYEQYF
cdr3_nt: TGTGCCAGCAGCCCCCCCCACCTAGGCAGCTCCTACGAGCAGTACTTC

d_call: TRBD2
v_call: TRBV9
clone_size: NA
j_call: TRBJ2-1
cdr3_aa: CASSTLGLAVYNEQFF
cdr3_nt: TGTGCCAGCAGTACCCTTGGACTAGCGGTTTACAATGAGCAGTTCTTC